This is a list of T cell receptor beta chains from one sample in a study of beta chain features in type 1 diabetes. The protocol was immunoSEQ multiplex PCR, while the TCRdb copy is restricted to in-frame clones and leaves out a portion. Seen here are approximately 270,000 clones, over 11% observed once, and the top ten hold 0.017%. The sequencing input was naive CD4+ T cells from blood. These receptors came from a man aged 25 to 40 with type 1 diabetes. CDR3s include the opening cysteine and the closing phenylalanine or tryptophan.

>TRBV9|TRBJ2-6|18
CASSPRGLDRSGANVLTF
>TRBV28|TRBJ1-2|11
CASSSTRGYTF
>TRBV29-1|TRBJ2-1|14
CSVEALAGEDEQFF
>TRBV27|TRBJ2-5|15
CASSRTSGRRETQYF
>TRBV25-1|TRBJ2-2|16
CASSESGTSGLWELFF
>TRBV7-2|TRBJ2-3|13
CASRTGGTDTQYF
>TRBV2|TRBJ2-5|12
CASSSERETQYF
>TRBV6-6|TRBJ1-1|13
CASEDGMNTEAFF
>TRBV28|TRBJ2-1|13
CASIAGARSEQFF
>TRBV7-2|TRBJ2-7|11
CASSPSYEQYF
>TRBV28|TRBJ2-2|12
CASSTPLGELFF
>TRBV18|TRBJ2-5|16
CASSLLPGQEKETQYF
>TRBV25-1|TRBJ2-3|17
CASSEYRLAGALDTQYF
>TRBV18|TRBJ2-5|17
CASSRVTSSGSQETQYF
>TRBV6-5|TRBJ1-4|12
CASGATNEKLFF
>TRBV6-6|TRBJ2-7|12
CASSYSQGEQYF
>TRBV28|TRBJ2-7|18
CASRPSGATSGSSYEQYF
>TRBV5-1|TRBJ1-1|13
CASSLKGDTEAFF
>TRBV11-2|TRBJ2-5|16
CASSFRGTGRSETQYF
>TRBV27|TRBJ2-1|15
CASSRKPGLEDEQFF
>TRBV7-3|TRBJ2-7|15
CASSILAGAPYEQYF
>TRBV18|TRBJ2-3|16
CASSPPSTRSTDTQYF
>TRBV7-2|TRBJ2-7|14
CASSPQGVSYEQYF
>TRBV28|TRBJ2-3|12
CASSFPPDTQYF
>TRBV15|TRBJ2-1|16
CATSEEGRTGYNEQFF
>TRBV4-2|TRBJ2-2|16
CASSQSLGSSAGELFF
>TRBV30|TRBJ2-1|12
CASSGDYNEQFF
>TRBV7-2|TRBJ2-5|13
CASSRQGGETQYF
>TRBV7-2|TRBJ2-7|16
CASSLVGGSGSYEQYF
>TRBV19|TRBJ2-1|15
CASSIGTSGYNEQFF
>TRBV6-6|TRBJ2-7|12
CASSRTRYEQYF
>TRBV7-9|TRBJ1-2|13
CASSLDRVTGYTF
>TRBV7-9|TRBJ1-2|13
CASSRGPNYGYTF
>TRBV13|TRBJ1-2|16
CASSSPRDREIYGYTF
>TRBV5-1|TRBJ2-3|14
CASSSQGSGDTQYF
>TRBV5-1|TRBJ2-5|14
CASSFSQGPETQYF
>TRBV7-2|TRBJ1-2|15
CASREGQGVNYGYTF
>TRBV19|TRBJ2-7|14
CASSTGLHAYEQYF
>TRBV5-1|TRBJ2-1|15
CASSYGREGDVWQFF
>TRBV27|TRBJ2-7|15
CASSFAGELSYEQYF
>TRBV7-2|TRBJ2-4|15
CASSLTGRAKNIQYF
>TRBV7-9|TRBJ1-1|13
CASSHGGGPEAFF
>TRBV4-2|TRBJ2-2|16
CASSQPTSGRIGELFF
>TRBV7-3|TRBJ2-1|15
CASSQGTSGYNEQFF